The clone carrying this T cell receptor beta chain was recorded a few times. The antigen remains undetermined. From RNA transcripts, TCR beta CDR3 regions were amplified. The TCR CDR3 first-round RT-PCR relied on the HTBI primer set. Each CDR3 protein is one row after TCRdb ran MiXCR on the multiplex PCR reads. The data contain over 450,000 distinct CDR3 sequences, approximately 14% of them seen just once; the ten biggest clones take up 15% to 20%. This specimen comes from a study of T cells in Graves' hyperthyroidism and ophthalmopathy. Whole-study findings and limits: Median prediction lead before ophthalmopathy onset was around 6.9 months with the model. Blood samples included most of the expanded thyroid clonotypes exceeding 0.001.

No ophthalmopathy progression within 18 months constituted stable Graves' hyperthyroidism. Orbital computed tomography and thyroid ultrasound, together with serum TRAb and thyroxine and clinical symptoms, were used for diagnoses. Sequencing was performed on blood. This sequence originates from a woman aged 18-30 years with Graves' hyperthyroidism.

CDR3 DNA sequence: TGCAGCGACCCACAAACCGGGACTAGCGACTACGAGCAGTACGTC. It yields the protein CSDPQTGTSDYEQYV. The gene calls are TRBV29-1 and TRBJ2-7, with 10 bases fitting TRBD2. The CDR3 has 15 amino acids. CDR1 and CDR2 (germline): SQVTM, ANQGSEA. V was clipped by 7 bases and J by 3 bases; unmatched bases: 12.